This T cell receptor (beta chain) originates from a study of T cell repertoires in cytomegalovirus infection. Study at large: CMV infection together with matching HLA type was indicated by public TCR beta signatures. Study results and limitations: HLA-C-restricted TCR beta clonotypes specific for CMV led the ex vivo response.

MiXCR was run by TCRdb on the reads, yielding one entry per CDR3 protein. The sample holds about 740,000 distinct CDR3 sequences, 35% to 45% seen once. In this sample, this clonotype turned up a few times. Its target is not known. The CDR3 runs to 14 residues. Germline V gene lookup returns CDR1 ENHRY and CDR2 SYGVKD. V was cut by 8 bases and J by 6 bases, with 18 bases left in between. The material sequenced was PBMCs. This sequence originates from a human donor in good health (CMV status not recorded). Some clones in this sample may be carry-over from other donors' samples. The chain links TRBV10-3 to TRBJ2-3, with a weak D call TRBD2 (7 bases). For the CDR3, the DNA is TGTGCCATCGGGGGAGGGGGGCGAGGTGATACGCAGTATTTT. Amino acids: CAIGGGGRGDTQYF.